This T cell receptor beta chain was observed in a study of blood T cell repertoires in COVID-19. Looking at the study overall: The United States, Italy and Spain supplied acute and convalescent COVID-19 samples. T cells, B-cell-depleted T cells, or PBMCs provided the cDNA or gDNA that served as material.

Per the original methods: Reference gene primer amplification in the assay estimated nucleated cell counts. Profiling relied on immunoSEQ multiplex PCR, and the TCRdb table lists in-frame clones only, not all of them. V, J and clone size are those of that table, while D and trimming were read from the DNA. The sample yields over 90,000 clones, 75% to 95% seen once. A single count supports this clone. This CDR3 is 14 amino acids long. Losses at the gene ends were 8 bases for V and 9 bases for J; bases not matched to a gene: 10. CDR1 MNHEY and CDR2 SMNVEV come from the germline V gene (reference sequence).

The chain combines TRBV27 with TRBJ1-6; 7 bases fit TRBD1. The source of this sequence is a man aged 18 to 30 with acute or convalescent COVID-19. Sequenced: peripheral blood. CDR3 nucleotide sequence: TGTGCCAGCGGAAGGACAGGTTGGGGTTCACCCCTCCACTTT. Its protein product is CASGRTGWGSPLHF.